Listed here are 29 T cell receptor beta chains from one sample, sequenced in a study of cytomegalovirus exposure and HLA in healthy donors. With 60 Vbeta and 13 Jbeta primers, the PCR was carried out. Sequenced by immunoSEQ multiplex PCR; TCRdb stores in-frame clones only, minus some. The table shows about 190,000 clones, with roughly four fifths occurring only once. Sequenced sample: PBMCs. The receptors were gathered from a woman younger than 45 in good health and CMV-seropositive.

The V gene is TRBV5-1, the J gene TRBJ2-1; 8 bases fit TRBD1. The CDR3 length is 14 residues. J gave up 8 bases and V 4 bases, and 8 bases lay outside the gene matches. Germline lookup yields CDR1 SGHRS and CDR2 YFSETQ. CDR3 amino acids: CASSLGQGWDEQFF. The CDR3 nucleotides read TGCGCCAGCAGCCTTGGACAGGGTTGGGATGAGCAGTTCTTC.

Only a few counts were recorded for this clone. The DNA of the CDR3 is TGTGCCAGCAGTGCAGGCCTAACTAATGAAAAACTGTTTTTT. Translated, it gives CASSAGLTNEKLFF. This rearrangement joins TRBV6-5 to TRBJ1-4; D call uncertain. Trimming took 5 bases from V and 1 from J, leaving 8 bases between them. The length of the CDR3 is 14 residues. Germline CDR1 MNHEY, CDR2 SVGAGI.

V gene TRBV13 combines with J gene TRBJ1-1; 11 nucleotides match TRBD1. This CDR3 is built from 15 residues. Germline CDR1 is PRHDT and CDR2 is FYEKMQ (reference sequence). V was pared by 5 bases and J by 3 bases, with 5 bases of the junction left unmatched. Written as DNA, the CDR3 is TGTGCCAGCAGCCTACGGGACAGGGGGGACACTGAAGCTTTCTTT. Protein product: CASSLRDRGDTEAFF.

The rearrangement links TRBV6-5 to TRBJ2-7; tentative D call: TRBD2 (6 bases). Germline lookup yields CDR1 MNHEY and CDR2 SVGAGI. The V end was cut by 8 bases, the J end by 6 bases, with 23 bases between. This CDR3 has 15 residues. Here the CDR3 DNA reads TGTGCCAGCCGGGTTTCATGGAATAGCGGAGGCGAGCAGTACTTC. Translated, it gives CASRVSWNSGGEQYF.

The chain has TRBV11-2 and TRBJ2-1; 9 bases match TRBD2. The CDR3 contains 17 residues. The J segment lost 4 bases and the V segment lost 1 base, leaving 8 bases of the junction unmatched. CDR1 SGHAT and CDR2 FQNNGV come from the germline V gene. As DNA, the CDR3 is TGTGCCAGCAGCTTAGCTTCCTCCAGCGGGAGGTACAATGAGCAGTTCTTC. Its translation: CASSLASSSGRYNEQFF.

This clone was detected only a few times. The rearrangement joins TRBV14 to TRBJ1-2; 11 bases fit TRBD1. Germline trimming cut 4 bases from V and 7 bases from J; bases unmatched to any gene: 5. The CDR3 extends over 14 amino acids. In germline, CDR1 is SGHDN, CDR2 FVKESK. The CDR3 DNA is TGTGCCAGCAGCCCCAGGGACAGGGGGTCTGGCTACACCTTC. Its protein is CASSPRDRGSGYTF.

The chain employs TRBV11-2 and TRBJ2-7, with 7 bases fitting TRBD1. The CDR3 is 13 amino acids. V was pared by 8 bases and J by 0 bases, with 4 bases of the junction left unmatched. CDR1 and CDR2 (germline): SGHAT, FQNNGV. CDR3 amino acids: CASGTAISYEQYF. CDR3 DNA sequence: TGTGCCAGCGGGACAGCGATCTCCTACGAGCAGTACTTC.

The chain employs TRBV11-2 and TRBJ1-1, with D perhaps matching TRBD1 (5 bases). Germline loops: CDR1 SGHAT, CDR2 FQNNGV. This CDR3 contains 14 residues. V was shortened by 6 bases and J by 1 base, with 12 bases between the two germline ends. As DNA, the CDR3 is TGTGCCAGCAGGGGGGGTTTAAGGAACACTGAAGCTTTCTTT. Encoded protein: CASRGGLRNTEAFF.

This chain connects TRBV13 to TRBJ2-1, with 7 bases that match TRBD2. The J segment lost 9 bases and the V segment lost 2 bases, leaving 7 bases of the junction unmatched. Looked up from germline, CDR1 is PRHDT and CDR2 is FYEKMQ (reference sequence). The CDR3 contains 14 residues. The CDR3 DNA reads as TGTGCCAGCAGCTTAAGGGGCGGGAGTGGTGAGCAGTTCTTC. Protein: CASSLRGGSGEQFF.

V is TRBV7-9 and J is TRBJ1-5; D remains unclear. Germline CDR1 SEHNR, CDR2 FQNEAQ (reference sequence). The CDR3 is made up of 14 amino acids. Between the trimmed V and J ends, which lost 3 bases and 2 bases, there was a span of 8 bases. CDR3: CASSLAGRNQPQHF. The CDR3 DNA reads as TGTGCCAGCAGCTTGGCAGGTCGCAATCAGCCCCAGCATTTT.

J is TRBJ2-3 and V is TRBV19; D may be TRBD2 (5 bases). In germline, CDR1 is LNHDA, CDR2 SQIVND (reference sequence). This CDR3 comprises 14 residues. Trimming removed 4 bases from V and 4 bases from J, with 12 bases in between. Written as DNA, the CDR3 is TGTGCCAGTAGTAATGAGGGCACCTCAGATACGCAGTATTTT. It is translated as CASSNEGTSDTQYF.

The gene calls are TRBV13 and TRBJ1-2, with TRBD1 as a possible D gene (6 bases). Germline CDR1 and CDR2: PRHDT and FYEKMQ (reference sequence). The V end lost 1 base, the J end lost 6 bases, and 18 bases lay between the germline ends. This CDR3 has 16 residues. CDR3 loop: CASSLVLGARSDGYTF. DNA of the CDR3: TGTGCCAGCAGCTTAGTTCTGGGGGCCAGGAGTGATGGCTACACCTTC. Supplemented by reference TRBV13 and TRBJ1-2, the full variable domain reads AAGVIQSPRHLIKEKRETATLKCYPIPRHDTVYWYQQGPGQDPQFLISFYEKMQSDKGSIPDRFSAQQFSDYHSELNMSSLELGDSALYFCASSLVLGARSDGYTFGSGTRLTVV.

The chain is built from TRBV27 and TRBJ2-7; tentatively, D is TRBD1 (7 bases). This CDR3 spans 15 amino acids. CDR1 MNHEY and CDR2 SMNVEV come from the germline V gene (reference sequence). V shed 0 bases and J shed 1 base, with 10 bases lying between them. The CDR3 DNA sequence: TGTGCCAGCAGTTTATCGACAGGGACTTCCTACGAGCAGTACTTC. Translation: CASSLSTGTSYEQYF.

This chain links TRBV7-2 with TRBJ2-5, with D hard to call. The CDR3 has 15 amino acids. The ends were cut back, 1 base at V and 3 bases at J, with 12 bases in the middle. Germline V gene sequence: CDR1 SGHTA, CDR2 FQGNSA. The CDR3 coding sequence is TGTGCCAGCAGCTTAGGCTCCAGGATCGAAGAGACCCAGTACTTC. Its protein product is CASSLGSRIEETQYF.

The V call is TRBV11-2, the J call TRBJ2-2; D is unresolved. The CDR3 runs to 15 residues. Between the trimmed V and J ends, which lost 1 base and 4 bases, there was a span of 10 bases. Germline V CDR1 and CDR2: SGHAT, FQNNGV. CDR3 sequence (DNA): TGTGCCAGCAGCTTAGTAGCCTACCGCACCGGGGAGCTGTTTTTT. Translating it yields CASSLVAYRTGELFF.

J is TRBJ1-2 and V is TRBV11-2; D is possibly TRBD1 (6 bases). CDR3 size: 14 residues. CDR1 SGHAT and CDR2 FQNNGV come from the germline V gene. The V end was cut by 4 bases, the J end by 0 bases, with 9 bases between. CDR3: CASSYTGPNYGYTF. CDR3 sequence (DNA): TGTGCCAGCAGCTATACAGGGCCTAACTATGGCTACACCTTC.

The table lists this clone with a count of one. Mismatch with germline at one junction end may stem from a read error. The rearrangement joins TRBV7-2 to TRBJ2-1; the match to TRBD2 covers 12 bases. Germline V CDR1 and CDR2: SGHTA, FQGNSA. This CDR3 spans 17 amino acids. The CDR3 sequence is CANSLDLAGGPQDEQFF. The CDR3 nucleotides read TGTGCCAACAGCTTAGATCTAGCGGGAGGGCCGCAGGATGAGCAGTTCTTC. Full variable domain (rest looked up from reference TRBV7-2 and TRBJ2-1): GAGVSQSPSNKVTEKGKDVELRCDPISGHTALYWYRQSLGQGLEFLIYFQGNSAPDKSGLPSDRFSAERTGGSVSTLTIQRTQQEDSAVYLCANSLDLAGGPQDEQFFGPGTRLTVL.

This chain uses TRBV25-1 with TRBJ1-5; a possible D gene is TRBD1 (5 bases). Germline loops: CDR1 MGHDK, CDR2 SYGVNS. V was cut by 3 bases and J by 2 bases, with 8 bases left in between. The CDR3 is 14 residues long. The CDR3 is CASSEVGGNQPQHF. CDR3 sequence (DNA): TGTGCCAGCAGTGAGGTAGGGGGCAATCAGCCCCAGCATTTT.

The chain is built from TRBV11-3 and TRBJ2-1; a weak D match, TRBD2 (5 bases). This CDR3 has 12 residues. The V gene's germline CDR1 is SGHNT and CDR2 YENEEA. The germline V and J ends were trimmed by 5 bases and 6 bases, with 8 bases remaining between them. CDR3 in amino acids: CASSLGVNEQFF. In DNA, the CDR3 is TGTGCCAGCAGCCTCGGGGTCAATGAGCAGTTCTTC. The full variable domain, with the rest looked up from reference TRBV11-3 and TRBJ2-1, is EAGVVQSPRYKIIEKKQPVAFWCNPISGHNTLYWYLQNLGQGPELLIRYENEEAVDDSQLPKDRFSAERLKGVDSTLKIQPAELGDSAVYLCASSLGVNEQFFGPGTRLTVL.

This chain connects TRBV19 to TRBJ1-1; 10 nucleotides line up with TRBD1. Germline lookup yields CDR1 LNHDA and CDR2 SQIVND (reference sequence). The J segment lost 6 bases and the V segment lost 5 bases, leaving 6 bases of the junction unmatched. The CDR3 is made up of 14 amino acids. DNA for the CDR3: TGTGCCAGTAGTTTCTTGGGGACAGGGGCTGAAGCTTTCTTT. Translating gives CASSFLGTGAEAFF.

The chain joins TRBV5-4 to TRBJ1-1; D remains unclear. V lost 4 bases and J lost 7, with 14 bases in between. Looked up from germline, CDR1 is SGHNT and CDR2 is YYREEE (reference sequence). This CDR3 has 13 amino acids. The CDR3 sequence: CASSRLGGIEAFF. In DNA, the CDR3 is TGTGCCAGCAGCCGATTGGGAGGCATTGAAGCTTTCTTT.

This clone was picked up a small number of times. V usage is TRBV9 and J usage is TRBJ2-1; D not resolved. CDR3 size: 15 residues. Per germline, CDR1 SGDLS and CDR2 YYNGEE. Deletions cut 0 bases from V and 2 bases from J, with 9 bases between. The CDR3 is CASSVVTNTYNEQFF. As DNA, the CDR3 is TGTGCCAGCAGCGTAGTTACAAATACCTACAATGAGCAGTTCTTC.

The V gene is TRBV7-8, the J gene TRBJ2-1; 12 bases match TRBD2. Germline CDR1 is SGHVS and CDR2 is FQNEAQ. The CDR3 runs 20 residues. V was pared by 2 bases and J by 7 bases, with 18 bases of the junction left unmatched. CDR3 residues: CASSLRQTGPSGRARNEQFF. The CDR3, as DNA: TGTGCCAGCAGCTTACGCCAGACAGGCCCTAGCGGGAGGGCCAGGAATGAGCAGTTCTTC.

The V and J genes are TRBV5-6 and TRBJ2-2; 8 bases fit TRBD2. CDR1 is SGHDT, CDR2 YYEEEE, per germline. There are 14 residues in the CDR3. V dropped 3 bases and J dropped 4; count of bases not matched to a gene: 2. The CDR3 region has the DNA TGTGCCAGCAGCTCCGGGACTAGCACCGGGGAGCTGTTTTTT. This translates into CASSSGTSTGELFF.

The gene calls are TRBV28 and TRBJ2-1; TRBD2 agrees at 7 bases. V lost 2 bases, J lost 0 bases, and 1 base stayed unmatched. CDR1 is MDHEN, CDR2 SYDVKM, per germline. The CDR3 extends over 15 amino acids. CDR3 bases: TGTGCCAGCAGTTTAGGCGGGAGCTCCTACAATGAGCAGTTCTTC. As protein: CASSLGGSSYNEQFF.

This rearrangement joins TRBV21-1 to TRBJ1-1; the D call TRBD1 from the table was never checked on the DNA. TRBV21-1 constitutes a pseudogene. This CDR3 is built from 16 residues. The CDR3 protein is CASSNPKTGGYTEAFF. In DNA, the CDR3 is TGTGCCAGCAGCAACCCTAAGACAGGGGGCTACACTGAAGCTTTCTTT.

The chain uses TRBV7-9 and TRBJ2-7; D not resolved. Germline V CDR1 and CDR2: SEHNR, FQNEAQ (reference sequence). The V and J ends lost 5 bases and 2 bases respectively, with 4 bases between them. The CDR3 is made up of 11 amino acids. For the CDR3, the DNA is TGTGCCAGCAGCCCAGCCTACGAGCAGTACTTC. Translated: CASSPAYEQYF.

This clone was recorded once. This chain links TRBV11-2 with TRBJ2-7; 7 bases agree with TRBD2. This CDR3 has 16 amino acids. J lost 0 bases, V lost 1 base, and 6 bases had no gene match. The germline V gene has CDR1 SGHAT and CDR2 FQNNGV. The DNA of the CDR3 is TGTGCCAGCAGCTTAGTGGGAGGGGCGGGCTCCTACGAGCAGTACTTC. Its translation is CASSLVGGAGSYEQYF.

V gene TRBV2 combines with J gene TRBJ1-4, with D possibly matching TRBD1 (5 bases). The CDR3 consists of 15 residues. V lost 3 bases and J 2 bases, leaving 10 bases between the germline ends. The germline V gene has CDR1 SNHLY and CDR2 FYNNEI. CDR3 region: CASSETDLTNEKLFF. In DNA, the CDR3 is TGTGCCAGCAGTGAGACAGACCTTACTAATGAAAAACTGTTTTTT.